The 2 T cell receptor beta chains below all came from one sample that was sequenced in a study of blood T cell repertoires in COVID-19. Generated by immunoSEQ multiplex PCR, the TCRdb table keeps only in-frame clones and is missing some. The sample yields some 99,000 clones, approximately 86% seen once. Source material: peripheral blood. The source of these receptors is a woman aged 55-70 years in a cohort sampled during active or convalescent COVID-19.

This clone was counted between two and nine times. J is TRBJ1-2 and V is TRBV4-1, with a weak D call TRBD1 (5 bases). V was shortened by 0 bases and J by 2 bases, with 10 bases between the two germline ends. Germline V gives CDR1 MGHRA, CDR2 YSYEKL. The CDR3 spans 15 residues. The CDR3 region is CASSQDGGNNYGYTF. Written as DNA, the CDR3 is TGCGCCAGCAGCCAAGACGGGGGAAACAACTATGGCTACACCTTC.

CDR3 sequence reads: CASSETGGNNEQFF. For the CDR3, the DNA is TGCGCCAGCAGTGAGACAGGGGGAAACAATGAGCAGTTCTTC. This rearrangement joins TRBV10-1 to TRBJ2-1; 8 positions match TRBD1. This CDR3 is 14 amino acids long. V dropped 2 bases and J dropped 5; count of bases not matched to a gene: 2. From germline, CDR1 is WNHNN and CDR2 SYGVQD (reference sequence).